This T cell receptor (beta chain) was obtained from a study of T cell changes during pregnancy in multiple sclerosis. Germline V gene data show CDR1 as GTSNPN and CDR2 as SVGIG (reference sequence). V was shortened by 3 bases and J by 0 bases, with 6 bases between the two germline ends. The CDR3 is made up of 13 amino acids. The method was immunoSEQ multiplex PCR; TCRdb's version includes in-frame clones alone and lacks a portion of them. The sample lists 25,000 to 35,000 clones, about 88% occurring once. The material sequenced was CD8+ T cells from peripheral blood mononuclear cells, taken in the second trimester of pregnancy. The clonotype comes from a female donor with multiple sclerosis, enrolled in a pregnancy study. J is TRBJ1-5 and V is TRBV30, with no clear D. The CDR3 DNA sequence: TGTGCCTGGAGCGCCTATAGCAATCAGCCCCAGCATTTT. Amino acid sequence: CAWSAYSNQPQHF.